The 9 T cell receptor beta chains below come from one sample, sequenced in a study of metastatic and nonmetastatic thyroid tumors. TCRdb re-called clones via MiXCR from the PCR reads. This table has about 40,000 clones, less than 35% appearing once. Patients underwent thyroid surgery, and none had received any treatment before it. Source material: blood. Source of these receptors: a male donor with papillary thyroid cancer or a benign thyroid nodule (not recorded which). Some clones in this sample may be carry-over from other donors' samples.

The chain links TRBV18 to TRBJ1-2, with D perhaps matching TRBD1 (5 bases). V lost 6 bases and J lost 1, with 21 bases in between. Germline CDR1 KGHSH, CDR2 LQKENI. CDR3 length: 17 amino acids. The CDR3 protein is CASSPTMGLGRNYGYTF. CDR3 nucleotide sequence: TGTGCCAGCTCGCCTACGATGGGATTGGGGCGTAACTATGGCTACACCTTC. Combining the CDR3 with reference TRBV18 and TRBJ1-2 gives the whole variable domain NAGVMQNPRHLVRRRGQEARLRCSPMKGHSHVYWYRQLPEEGLKFMVYLQKENIIDESGMPKERFSAEFPKEGPSILRIQQVVRGDSAAYFCASSPTMGLGRNYGYTFGSGTRLTVV.

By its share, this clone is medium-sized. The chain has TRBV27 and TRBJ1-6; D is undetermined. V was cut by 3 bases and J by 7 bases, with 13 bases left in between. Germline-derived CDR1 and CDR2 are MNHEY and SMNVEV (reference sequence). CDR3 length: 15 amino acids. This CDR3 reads CASSFWGGWNSPLHF. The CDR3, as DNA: TGTGCCAGCAGTTTCTGGGGTGGTTGGAATTCACCCCTCCACTTT.

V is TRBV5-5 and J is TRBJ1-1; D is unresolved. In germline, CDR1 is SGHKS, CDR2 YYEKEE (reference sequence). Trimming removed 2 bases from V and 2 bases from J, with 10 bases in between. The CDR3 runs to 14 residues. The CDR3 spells CASSLLSLNTEAFF. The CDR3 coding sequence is TGTGCCAGCAGCTTACTCAGCCTAAACACTGAAGCTTTCTTT.

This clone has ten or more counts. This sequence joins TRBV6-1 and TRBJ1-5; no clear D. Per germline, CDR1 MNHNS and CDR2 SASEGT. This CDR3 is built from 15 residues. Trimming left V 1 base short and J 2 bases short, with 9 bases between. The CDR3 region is CASSEDPSGNQPQHF. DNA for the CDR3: TGTGCCAGCAGTGAAGATCCTTCGGGCAATCAGCCCCAGCATTTT.

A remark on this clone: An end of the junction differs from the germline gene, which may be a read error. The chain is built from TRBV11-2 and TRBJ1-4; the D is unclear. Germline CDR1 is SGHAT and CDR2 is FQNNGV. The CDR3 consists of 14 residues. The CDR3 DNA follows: TGTGGCAGCAGCTTAGTTTGGGGATGTGAAAAACTGTTTTTT. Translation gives CGSSLVWGCEKLFF.

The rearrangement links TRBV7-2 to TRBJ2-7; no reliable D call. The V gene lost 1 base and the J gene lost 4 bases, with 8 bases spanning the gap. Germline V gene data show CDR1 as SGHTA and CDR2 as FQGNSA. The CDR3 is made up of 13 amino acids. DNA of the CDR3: TGTGCCAGCAGCTTAGGATCTCAATACGAGCAGTACTTC. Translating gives CASSLGSQYEQYF.

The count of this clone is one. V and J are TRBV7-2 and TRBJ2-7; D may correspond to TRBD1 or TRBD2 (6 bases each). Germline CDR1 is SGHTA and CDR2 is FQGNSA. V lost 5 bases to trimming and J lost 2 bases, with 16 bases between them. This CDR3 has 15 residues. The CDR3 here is CASSEGGTTAYEQYF. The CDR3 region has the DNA TGTGCCAGCAGCGAAGGGGGGACGACCGCCTACGAGCAGTACTTC.

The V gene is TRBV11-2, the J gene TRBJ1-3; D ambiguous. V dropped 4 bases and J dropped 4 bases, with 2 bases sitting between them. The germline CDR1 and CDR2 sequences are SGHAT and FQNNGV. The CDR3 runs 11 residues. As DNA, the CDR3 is TGTGCCAGCAGCTCCGGAAACACCATATATTTT. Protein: CASSSGNTIYF.

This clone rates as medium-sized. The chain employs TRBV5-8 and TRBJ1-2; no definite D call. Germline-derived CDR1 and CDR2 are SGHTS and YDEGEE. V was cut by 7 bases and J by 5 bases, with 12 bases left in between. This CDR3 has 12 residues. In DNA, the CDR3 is TGTGCCAGCGAACCCCTTTCATATGGCTACACCTTC. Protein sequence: CASEPLSYGYTF.